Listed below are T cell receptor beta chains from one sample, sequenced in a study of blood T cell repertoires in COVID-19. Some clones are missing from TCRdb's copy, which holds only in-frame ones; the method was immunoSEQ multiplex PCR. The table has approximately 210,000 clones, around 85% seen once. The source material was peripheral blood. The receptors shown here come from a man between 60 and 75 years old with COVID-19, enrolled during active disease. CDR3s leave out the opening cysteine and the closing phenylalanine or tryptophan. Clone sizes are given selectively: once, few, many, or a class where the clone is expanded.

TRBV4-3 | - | ASSQDRTGNYGYT
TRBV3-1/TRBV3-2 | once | ASSQAAGRNTEAF
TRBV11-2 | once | ASSFTGTSGTEQY
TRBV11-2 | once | ASSRQGAYEQY
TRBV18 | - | ASSPGTGAEQY
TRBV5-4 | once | ASSPGLAGVPSSTDTQY
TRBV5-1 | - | ASSPPRYEGNEQY
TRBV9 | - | ASSQGQSFNYGYT
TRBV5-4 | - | ASSLSGTDNEQF
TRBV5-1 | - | ASSPGRGANEKLF
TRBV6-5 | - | ASSPGTGSGYT
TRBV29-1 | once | SVNQGYNQPQH
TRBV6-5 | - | ATGTGTSAYEQY
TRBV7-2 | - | ASSPSRRRDGYT
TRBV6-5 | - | ASSYSGGTEAF
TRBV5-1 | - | ASTATGLGYT
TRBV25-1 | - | ASSGDPGNTEAF
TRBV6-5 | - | ASLGQRNTEAF
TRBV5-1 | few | ASRRGTYGYT
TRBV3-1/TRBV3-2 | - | ASSHVTRAETQY
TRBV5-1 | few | ASSLARGSGREQY
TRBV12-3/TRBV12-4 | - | ASSTGYEQY
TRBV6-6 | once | ASSQSGVLNIQY
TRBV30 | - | AWTGQGVPRHGGNTIY
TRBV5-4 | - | ASSPEGGHYEQY
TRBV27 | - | ASSLIRTSGSIL
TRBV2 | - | ASTWDRGAETQY
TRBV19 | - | ATGTGGSPLH
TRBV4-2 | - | ASSGTGYTGELF
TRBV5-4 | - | ASSSPGGYGYT
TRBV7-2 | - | ASTPQRDYGYT
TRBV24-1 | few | ATSEGPGTYEQY
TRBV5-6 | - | ASSFPRNSGNTIY
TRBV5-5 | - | ASSLTDSYGYT
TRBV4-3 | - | ASSQDRTGGRFEQY
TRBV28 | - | ASSLLETQY
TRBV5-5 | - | ASSLAVGRNTEAF
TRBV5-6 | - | ASRHGRGFGPGANVLT
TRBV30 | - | AWNRGLSSYEQY
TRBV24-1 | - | ATSDPGTGYGYT
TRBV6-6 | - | ASSAPGTHYGYT
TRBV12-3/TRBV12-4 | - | ASSWSEKLF
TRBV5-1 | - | ASSGGRVNTEAF
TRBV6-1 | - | ASSELLSSPLH
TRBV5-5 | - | ASSSAVAQY
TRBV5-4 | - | ASSLPGTGGNEQF
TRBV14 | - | ASSQAGTGRSGYT
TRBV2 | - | ASSGVVGSASPLH
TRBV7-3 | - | ASSLKQGVGYT
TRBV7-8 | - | ASSSRGQSYGYT
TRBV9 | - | ASSGTSGRSGETQY
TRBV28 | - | ASSLRRNQPQH
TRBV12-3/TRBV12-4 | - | ASSFGGRGAF
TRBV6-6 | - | ASSYGGGSYGYT